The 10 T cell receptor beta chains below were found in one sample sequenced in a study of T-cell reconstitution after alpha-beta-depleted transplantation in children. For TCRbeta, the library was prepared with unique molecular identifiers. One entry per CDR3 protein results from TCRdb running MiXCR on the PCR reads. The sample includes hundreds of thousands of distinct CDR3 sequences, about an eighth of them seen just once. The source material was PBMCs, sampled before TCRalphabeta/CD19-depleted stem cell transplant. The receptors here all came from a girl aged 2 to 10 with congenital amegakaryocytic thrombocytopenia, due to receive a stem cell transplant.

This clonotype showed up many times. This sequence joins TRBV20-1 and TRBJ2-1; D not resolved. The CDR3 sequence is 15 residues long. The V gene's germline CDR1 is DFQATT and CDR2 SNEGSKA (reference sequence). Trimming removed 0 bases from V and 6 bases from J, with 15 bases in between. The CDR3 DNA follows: TGCAGTGCTAGAGAACCAATCAGTGATCGCAATGAGCAGTTCTTC. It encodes CSAREPISDRNEQFF.

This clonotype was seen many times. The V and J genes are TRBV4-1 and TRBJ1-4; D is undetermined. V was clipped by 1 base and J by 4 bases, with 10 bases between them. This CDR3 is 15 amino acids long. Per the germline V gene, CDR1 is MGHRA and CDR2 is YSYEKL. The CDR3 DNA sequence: TGCGCCAGCAGCCAAGGACCAGTCTTTAATGAAAAACTGTTTTTT. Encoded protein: CASSQGPVFNEKLFF.

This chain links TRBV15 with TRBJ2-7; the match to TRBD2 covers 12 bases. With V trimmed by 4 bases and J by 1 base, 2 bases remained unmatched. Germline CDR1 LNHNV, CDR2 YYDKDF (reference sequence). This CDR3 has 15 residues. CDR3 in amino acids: CATSKTSGSSYEQYF. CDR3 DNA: TGTGCCACCAGCAAGACTAGCGGGAGTTCCTACGAGCAGTACTTC.

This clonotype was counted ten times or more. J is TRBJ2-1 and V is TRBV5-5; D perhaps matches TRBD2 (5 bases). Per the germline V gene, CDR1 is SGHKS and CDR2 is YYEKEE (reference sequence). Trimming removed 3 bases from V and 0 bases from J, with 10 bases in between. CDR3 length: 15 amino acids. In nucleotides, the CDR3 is TGTGCCAGCAGCTGGAGTAGCGCCTCCTACAATGAGCAGTTCTTC. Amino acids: CASSWSSASYNEQFF. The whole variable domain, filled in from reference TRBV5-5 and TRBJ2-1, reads DAGVTQSPTHLIKTRGQQVTLRCSPISGHKSVSWYQQVLGQGPQFIFQYYEKEERGRGNFPDRFSARQFPNYSSELNVNALLLGDSALYLCASSWSSASYNEQFFGPGTRLTVL.

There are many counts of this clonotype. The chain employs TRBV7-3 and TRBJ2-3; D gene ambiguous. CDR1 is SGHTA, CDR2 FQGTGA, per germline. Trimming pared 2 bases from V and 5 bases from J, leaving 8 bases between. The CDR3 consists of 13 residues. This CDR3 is CASSLPNEDTQYF. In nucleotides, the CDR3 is TGTGCCAGCAGCTTACCCAATGAAGATACGCAGTATTTT.

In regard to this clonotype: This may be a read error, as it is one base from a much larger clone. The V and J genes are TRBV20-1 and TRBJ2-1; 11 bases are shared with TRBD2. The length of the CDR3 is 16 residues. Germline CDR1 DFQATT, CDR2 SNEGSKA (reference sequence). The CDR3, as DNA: TGCAGTGCTAGAGATTCCGGGACTAGCGGTTACAATGAGCAGCTCTTC. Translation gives CSARDSGTSGYNEQLF.

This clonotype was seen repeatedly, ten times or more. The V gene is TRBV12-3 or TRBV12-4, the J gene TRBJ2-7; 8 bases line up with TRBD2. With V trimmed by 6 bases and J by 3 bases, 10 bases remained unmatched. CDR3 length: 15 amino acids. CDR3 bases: TGTGCCAGCAGGGTCGGTCCAGCGGGGGACTACGAGCAGTACTTC. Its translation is CASRVGPAGDYEQYF.

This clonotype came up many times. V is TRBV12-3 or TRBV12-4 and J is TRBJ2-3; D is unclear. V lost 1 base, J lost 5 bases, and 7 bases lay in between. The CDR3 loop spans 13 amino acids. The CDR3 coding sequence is TGTGCCAGCAGTTTAGTCCAGCGAGATACGCAGTATTTT. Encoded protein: CASSLVQRDTQYF.

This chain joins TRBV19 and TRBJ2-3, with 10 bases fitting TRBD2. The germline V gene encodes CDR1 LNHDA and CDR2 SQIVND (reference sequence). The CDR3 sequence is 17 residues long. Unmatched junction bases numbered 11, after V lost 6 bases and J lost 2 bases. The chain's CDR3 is CASRASGTSAFTDTQYF. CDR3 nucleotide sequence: TGTGCCAGTAGGGCTTCCGGGACTAGCGCCTTCACAGATACGCAGTATTTT.

CDR3 sequence: CASSFSLRGDSQPQHF. CDR3 DNA sequence: TGTGCCAGCAGTTTCTCTTTAAGGGGGGATTCTCAGCCCCAGCATTTT. This rearrangement joins TRBV28 to TRBJ1-5; D is perhaps TRBD1 (6 bases). The V gene's germline CDR1 is MDHEN and CDR2 SYDVKM. CDR3 length: 16 residues. Deletions cut 3 bases from V and 6 bases from J, with 18 bases between. Combining the CDR3 with reference TRBV28 and TRBJ1-5 gives the whole variable domain DVKVTQSSRYLVKRTGEKVFLECVQDMDHENMFWYRQDPGLGLRLIYFSYDVKMKEKGDIPEGYSVSREKKERFSLILESASTNQTSMYLCASSFSLRGDSQPQHFGDGTRLSIL.